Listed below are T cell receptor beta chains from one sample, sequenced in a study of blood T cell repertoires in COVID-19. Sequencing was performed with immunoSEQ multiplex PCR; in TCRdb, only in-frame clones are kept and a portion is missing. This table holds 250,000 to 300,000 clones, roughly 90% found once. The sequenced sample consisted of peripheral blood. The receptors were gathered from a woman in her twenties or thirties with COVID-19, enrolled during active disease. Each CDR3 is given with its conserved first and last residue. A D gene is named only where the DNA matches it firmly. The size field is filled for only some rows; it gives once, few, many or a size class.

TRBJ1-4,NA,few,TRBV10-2,CASSEGGKLFF,TGCGCCAGCAGTGAGGGCGGGAAACTGTTTTTT
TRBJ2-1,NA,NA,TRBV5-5,CASSLEGEFMRSYNEQFF,TGTGCCAGCAGCTTGGAAGGAGAATTTATGAGGTCCTACAATGAGCAGTTCTTC
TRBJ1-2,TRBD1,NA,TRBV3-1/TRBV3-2,CASSQGTGLNYGYTF,TGTGCCAGCAGCCAGGGGACAGGCCTGAACTATGGCTACACCTTC
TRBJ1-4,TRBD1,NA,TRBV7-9,CASSWADQGDEKLFF,TGTGCCAGCAGCTGGGCGGACCAGGGGGATGAAAAACTGTTTTTT
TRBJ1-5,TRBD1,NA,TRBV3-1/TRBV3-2,CASSQDRRGGNQPQHF,TGTGCCAGCAGCCAAGACCGCAGGGGGGGCAATCAGCCCCAGCATTTT
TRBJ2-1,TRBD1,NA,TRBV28,CASSFRGTAYNEQFF,TGTGCCAGCAGTTTCAGGGGGACAGCCTACAATGAGCAGTTCTTC
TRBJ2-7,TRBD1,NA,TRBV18,CASSPLPPGQGYNEQYF,TGTGCCAGCTCACCACTTCCTCCGGGACAGGGATACAACGAGCAGTACTTC
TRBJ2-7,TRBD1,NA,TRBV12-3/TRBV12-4,CASSYRDRVYF,TGTGCCAGCAGTTATCGGGACAGAGTTTACTTC
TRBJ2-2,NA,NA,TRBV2,CASGLTLNTGELFF,TGTGCCAGCGGACTAACCTTGAACACCGGGGAGCTGTTTTTT
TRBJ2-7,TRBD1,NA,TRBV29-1,CSVNRGTEQYF,TGCAGCGTTAACAGGGGTACCGAGCAGTACTTC
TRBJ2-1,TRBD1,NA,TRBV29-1,CSSSTGPNEQFF,TGCAGCTCATCGACAGGGCCCAATGAGCAGTTCTTC
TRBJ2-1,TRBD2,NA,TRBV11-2,CASSPGTSEQFF,TGTGCCAGCAGCCCAGGGACTAGTGAGCAGTTCTTC
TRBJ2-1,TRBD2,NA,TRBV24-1,CATSDLALAGGVQFF,TGTGCCACCAGTGATTTGGCGCTAGCGGGGGGAGTCCAGTTCTTC
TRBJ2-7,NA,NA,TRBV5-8,CASSLPRSYEQYF,TGTGCCAGCAGCTTGCCCCGCTCCTACGAGCAGTACTTC
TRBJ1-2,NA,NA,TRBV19,CASSAGSNYGYTF,TGTGCCAGTAGTGCAGGTTCCAACTATGGCTACACCTTC
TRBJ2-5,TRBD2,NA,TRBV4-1,CATCRIAGVQETQYF,TGCGCCACATGCAGGATAGCGGGGGTACAAGAGACCCAGTACTTC
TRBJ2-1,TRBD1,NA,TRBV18,CASSLPQGARVNEQFF,TGTGCCAGCTCACTACCACAGGGGGCGCGTGTAAATGAGCAGTTCTTC